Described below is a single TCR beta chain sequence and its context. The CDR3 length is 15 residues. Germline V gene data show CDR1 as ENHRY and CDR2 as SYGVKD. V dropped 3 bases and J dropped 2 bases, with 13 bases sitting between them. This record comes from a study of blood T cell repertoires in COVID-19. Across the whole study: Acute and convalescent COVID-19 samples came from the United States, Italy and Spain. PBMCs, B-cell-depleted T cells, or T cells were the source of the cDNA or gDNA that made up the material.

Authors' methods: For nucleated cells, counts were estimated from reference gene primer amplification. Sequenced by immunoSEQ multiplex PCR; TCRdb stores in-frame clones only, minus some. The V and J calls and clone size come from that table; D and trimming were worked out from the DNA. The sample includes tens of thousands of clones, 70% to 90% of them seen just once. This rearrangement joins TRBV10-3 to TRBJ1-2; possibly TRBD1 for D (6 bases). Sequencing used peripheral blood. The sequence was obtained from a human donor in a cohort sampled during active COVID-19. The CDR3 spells CAISDPGQENYGYTF. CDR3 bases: TGTGCCATCAGTGACCCGGGACAAGAAAACTATGGCTACACCTTC.